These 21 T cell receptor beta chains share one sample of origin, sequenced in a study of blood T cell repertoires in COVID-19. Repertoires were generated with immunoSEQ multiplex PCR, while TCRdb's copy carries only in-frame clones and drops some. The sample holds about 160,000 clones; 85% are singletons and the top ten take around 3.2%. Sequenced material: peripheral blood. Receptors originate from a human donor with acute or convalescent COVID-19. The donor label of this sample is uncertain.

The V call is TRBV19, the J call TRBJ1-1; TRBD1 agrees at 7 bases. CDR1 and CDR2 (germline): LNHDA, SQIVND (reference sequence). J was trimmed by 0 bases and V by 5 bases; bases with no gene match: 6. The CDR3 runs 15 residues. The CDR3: CASSLRQGLNTEAFF. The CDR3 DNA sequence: TGTGCCAGTAGTCTCAGACAGGGTTTGAACACTGAAGCTTTCTTT. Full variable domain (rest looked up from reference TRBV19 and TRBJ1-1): DGGITQSPKYLFRKEGQNVTLSCEQNLNHDAMYWYRQDPGQGLRLIYYSQIVNDFQKGDIAEGYSVSREKKESFPLTVTSAQKNPTAFYLCASSLRQGLNTEAFFGQGTRLTVV.

CDR3 in amino acids: CASSLAGGHEQYF. The DNA of the CDR3 is TGTGCCAGCAGTTTAGCGGGGGGCCACGAGCAGTACTTC. The chain joins TRBV5-4 to TRBJ2-7; 10 nucleotides match TRBD2. Losses at the gene ends were 5 bases for V and 5 bases for J; bases not matched to a gene: 4. Germline CDR1 is SGHNT and CDR2 is YYREEE (reference sequence). The CDR3 consists of 13 residues.

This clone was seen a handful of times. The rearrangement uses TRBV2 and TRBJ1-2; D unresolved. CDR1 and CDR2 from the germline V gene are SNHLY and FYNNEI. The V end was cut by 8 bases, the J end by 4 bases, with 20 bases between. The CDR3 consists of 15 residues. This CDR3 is CASSLTQAGGYGYTF. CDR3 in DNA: TGTGCCAGCTCATTGACTCAGGCCGGAGGCTATGGCTACACCTTC.

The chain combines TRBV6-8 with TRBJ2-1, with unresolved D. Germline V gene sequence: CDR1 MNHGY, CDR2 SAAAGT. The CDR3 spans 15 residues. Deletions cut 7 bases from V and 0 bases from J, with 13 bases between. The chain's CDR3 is CASNPADPSYNEQFF. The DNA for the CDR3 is TGTGCCAGCAATCCGGCGGATCCCTCCTACAATGAGCAGTTCTTC.

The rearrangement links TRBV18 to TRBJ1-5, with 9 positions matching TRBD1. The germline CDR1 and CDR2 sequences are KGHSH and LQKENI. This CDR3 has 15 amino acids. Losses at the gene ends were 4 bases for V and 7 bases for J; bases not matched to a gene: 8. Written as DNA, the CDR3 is TGTGCCAGCTCACTACAGGGGGCGAGAGGGCAGCCCCAGCATTTT. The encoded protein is CASSLQGARGQPQHF.

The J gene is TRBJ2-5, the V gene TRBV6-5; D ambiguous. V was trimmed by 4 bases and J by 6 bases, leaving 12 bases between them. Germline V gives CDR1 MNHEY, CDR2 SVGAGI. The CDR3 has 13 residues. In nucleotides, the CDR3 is TGTGCCAGCAGTTCCACCTATCGAAAGACCCAGTACTTC. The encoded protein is CASSSTYRKTQYF.

Here the CDR3 reads CASSYPPGTETYNSPLHF. In DNA form, the CDR3 reads TGTGCCAGCAGCTACCCTCCCGGGACTGAGACCTATAATTCACCCCTCCACTTT. The V gene is TRBV28, the J gene TRBJ1-6; the D gene is possibly TRBD1 (5 bases). The CDR3 covers 18 residues. Germline CDR1 and CDR2: MDHEN and SYDVKM. V lost 6 bases to trimming and J lost 2 bases, with 20 bases between them.

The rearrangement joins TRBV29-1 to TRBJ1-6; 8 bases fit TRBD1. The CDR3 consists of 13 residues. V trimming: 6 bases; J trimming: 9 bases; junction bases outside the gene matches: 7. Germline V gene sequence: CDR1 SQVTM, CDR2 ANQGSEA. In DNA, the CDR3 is TGCAGCGTGGGTGACAGGGGTACTTCACCCCTCCACTTT. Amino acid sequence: CSVGDRGTSPLHF. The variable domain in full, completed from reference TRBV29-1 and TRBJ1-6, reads SAVISQKPSRDICQRGTSLTIQCQVDSQVTMMFWYRQQPGQSLTLIATANQGSEATYESGFVIDKFPISRPNLTFSTLTVSNMSPEDSSIYLCSVGDRGTSPLHFGNGTRLTVT.

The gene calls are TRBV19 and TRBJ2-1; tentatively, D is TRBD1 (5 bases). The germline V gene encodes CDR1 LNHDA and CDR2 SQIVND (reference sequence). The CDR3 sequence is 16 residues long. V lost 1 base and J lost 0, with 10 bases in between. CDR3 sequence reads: CASSIVGVSSYNEQFF. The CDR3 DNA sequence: TGTGCCAGTAGTATAGTAGGGGTTAGCTCCTACAATGAGCAGTTCTTC.

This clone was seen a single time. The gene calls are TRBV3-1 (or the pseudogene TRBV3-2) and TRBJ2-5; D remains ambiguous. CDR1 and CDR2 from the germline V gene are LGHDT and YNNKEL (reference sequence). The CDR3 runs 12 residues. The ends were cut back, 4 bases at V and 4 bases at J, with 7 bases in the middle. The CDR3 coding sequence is TGTGCCAGCAGCCGGCCCGTAGAGACCCAGTACTTC. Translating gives CASSRPVETQYF.

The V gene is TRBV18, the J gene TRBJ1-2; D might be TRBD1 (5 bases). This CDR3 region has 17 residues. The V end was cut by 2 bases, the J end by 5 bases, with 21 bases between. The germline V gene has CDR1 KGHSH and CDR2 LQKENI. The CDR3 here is CASSPTGGTGGTYGYTF. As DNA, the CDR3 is TGTGCCAGCTCACCAACCGGGGGGACCGGGGGGACTTATGGCTACACCTTC. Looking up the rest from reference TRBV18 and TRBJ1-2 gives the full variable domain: NAGVMQNPRHLVRRRGQEARLRCSPMKGHSHVYWYRQLPEEGLKFMVYLQKENIIDESGMPKERFSAEFPKEGPSILRIQQVVRGDSAAYFCASSPTGGTGGTYGYTFGSGTRLTVV.

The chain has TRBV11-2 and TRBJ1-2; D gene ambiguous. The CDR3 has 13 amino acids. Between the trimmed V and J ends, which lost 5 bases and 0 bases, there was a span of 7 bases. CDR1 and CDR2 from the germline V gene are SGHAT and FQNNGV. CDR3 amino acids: CASSPIANYGYTF. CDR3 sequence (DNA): TGTGCCAGCAGCCCAATAGCTAACTATGGCTACACCTTC.

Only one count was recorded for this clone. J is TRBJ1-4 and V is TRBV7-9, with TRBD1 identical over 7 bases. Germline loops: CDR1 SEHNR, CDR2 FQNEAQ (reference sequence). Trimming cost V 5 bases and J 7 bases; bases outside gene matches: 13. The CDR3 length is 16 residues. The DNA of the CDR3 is TGTGCCAGCAGCCCTCAGGGGGTCCAGGGCGGTGAAAAACTGTTTTTT. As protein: CASSPQGVQGGEKLFF.

The CDR3 nucleotides read TGCGCCAACCTTCCGGAGGGGAACACCGGGGAGCTGTTTTTT. Translation gives CANLPEGNTGELFF. The chain uses TRBV5-1 and TRBJ2-2; a weak D match, TRBD2 (6 bases). Germline-derived CDR1 and CDR2 are SGHRS and YFSETQ. The CDR3 runs to 14 residues. V was shortened by 9 bases and J by 1 base, with 13 bases between the two germline ends. Complete variable domain (other parts from reference TRBV5-1 and TRBJ2-2): KAGVTQTPRYLIKTRGQQVTLSCSPISGHRSVSWYQQTPGQGLQFLFEYFSETQRNKGNFPGRFSGRQFSNSRSEMNVSTLELGDSALYLCANLPEGNTGELFFGEGSRLTVL.

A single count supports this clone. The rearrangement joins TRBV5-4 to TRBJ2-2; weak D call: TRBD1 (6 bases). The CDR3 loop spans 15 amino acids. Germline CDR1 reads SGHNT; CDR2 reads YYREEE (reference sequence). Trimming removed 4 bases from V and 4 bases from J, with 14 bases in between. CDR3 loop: CASSIGQTGTGELFF. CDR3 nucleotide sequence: TGTGCCAGCAGCATCGGACAGACAGGCACCGGGGAGCTGTTTTTT.

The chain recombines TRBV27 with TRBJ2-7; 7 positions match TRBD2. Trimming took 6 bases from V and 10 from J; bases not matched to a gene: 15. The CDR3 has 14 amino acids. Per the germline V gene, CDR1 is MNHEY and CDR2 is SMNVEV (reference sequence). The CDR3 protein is CASSSSSGVGDQYF. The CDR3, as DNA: TGTGCCAGCAGCTCCTCGAGCGGGGTTGGCGATCAGTACTTC.

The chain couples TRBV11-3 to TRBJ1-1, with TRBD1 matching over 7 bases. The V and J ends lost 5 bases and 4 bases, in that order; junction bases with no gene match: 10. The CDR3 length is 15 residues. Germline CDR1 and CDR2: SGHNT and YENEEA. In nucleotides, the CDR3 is TGTGCCAGCAGCCCCGATTGGGACAGCCCCACTGAAGCTTTCTTT. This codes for CASSPDWDSPTEAFF.

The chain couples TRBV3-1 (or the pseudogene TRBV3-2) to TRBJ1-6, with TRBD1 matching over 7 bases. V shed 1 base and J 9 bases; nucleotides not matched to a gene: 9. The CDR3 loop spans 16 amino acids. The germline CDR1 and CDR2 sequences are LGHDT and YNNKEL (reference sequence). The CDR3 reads CASSQGATGTSSPLHF. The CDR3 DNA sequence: TGTGCCAGCAGCCAAGGGGCGACAGGGACGTCTTCACCCCTCCACTTT.

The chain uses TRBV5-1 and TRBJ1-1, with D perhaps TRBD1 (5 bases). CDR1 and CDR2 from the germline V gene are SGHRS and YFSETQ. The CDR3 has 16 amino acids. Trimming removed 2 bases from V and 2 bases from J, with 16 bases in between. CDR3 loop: CASSFKLPDRNTEAFF. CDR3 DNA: TGCGCCAGCAGCTTCAAACTACCTGACAGAAACACTGAAGCTTTCTTT.

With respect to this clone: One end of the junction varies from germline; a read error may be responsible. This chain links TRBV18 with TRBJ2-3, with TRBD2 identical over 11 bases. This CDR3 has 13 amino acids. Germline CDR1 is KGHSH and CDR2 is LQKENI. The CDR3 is CASSPLETSGDLF. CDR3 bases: TGTGCCAGCTCACCATTGGAGACTAGCGGGGACCTTTTT.

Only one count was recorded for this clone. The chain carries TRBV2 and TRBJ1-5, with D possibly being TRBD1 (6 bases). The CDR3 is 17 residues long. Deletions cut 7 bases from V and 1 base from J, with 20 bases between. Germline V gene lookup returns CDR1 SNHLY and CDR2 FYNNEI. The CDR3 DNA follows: TGTGCCAGCACCCTAGGCGGGGGGGCAATGAGCAATCAGCCCCAGCATTTT. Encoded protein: CASTLGGGAMSNQPQHF.